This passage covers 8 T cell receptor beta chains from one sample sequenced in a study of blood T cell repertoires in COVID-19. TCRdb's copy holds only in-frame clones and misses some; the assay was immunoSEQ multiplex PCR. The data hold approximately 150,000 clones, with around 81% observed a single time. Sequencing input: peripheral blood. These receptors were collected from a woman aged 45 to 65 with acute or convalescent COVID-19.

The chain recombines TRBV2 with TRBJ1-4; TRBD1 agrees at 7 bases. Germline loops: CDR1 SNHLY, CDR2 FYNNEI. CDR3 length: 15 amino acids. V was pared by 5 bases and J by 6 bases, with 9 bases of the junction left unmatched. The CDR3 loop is CASSSYRGLDEKLFF. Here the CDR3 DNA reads TGTGCCAGCAGTTCCTATAGGGGGCTCGATGAAAAACTGTTTTTT.

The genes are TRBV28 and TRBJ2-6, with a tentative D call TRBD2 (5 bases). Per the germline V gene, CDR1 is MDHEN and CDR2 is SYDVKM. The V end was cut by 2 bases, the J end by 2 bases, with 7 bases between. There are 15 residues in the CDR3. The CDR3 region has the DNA TGTGCCAGCAGTTTAGAGGGTGCTGGGGCCAACGTCCTGACTTTC. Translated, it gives CASSLEGAGANVLTF.

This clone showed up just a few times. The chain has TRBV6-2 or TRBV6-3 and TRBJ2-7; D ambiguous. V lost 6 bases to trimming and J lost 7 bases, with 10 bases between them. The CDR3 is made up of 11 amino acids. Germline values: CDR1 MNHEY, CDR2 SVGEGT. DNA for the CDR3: TGTGCCAGCAGCTGGATCGGGGAGCAGTACTTC. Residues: CASSWIGEQYF.

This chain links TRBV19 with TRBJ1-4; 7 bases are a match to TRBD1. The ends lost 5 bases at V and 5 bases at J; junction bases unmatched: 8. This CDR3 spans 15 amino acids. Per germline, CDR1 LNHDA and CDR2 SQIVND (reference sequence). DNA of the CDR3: TGTGCCAGTAGTCCGTCGGGACAGCGAAATGAAAAACTGTTTTTT. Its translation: CASSPSGQRNEKLFF. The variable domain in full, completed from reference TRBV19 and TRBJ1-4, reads DGGITQSPKYLFRKEGQNVTLSCEQNLNHDAMYWYRQDPGQGLRLIYYSQIVNDFQKGDIAEGYSVSREKKESFPLTVTSAQKNPTAFYLCASSPSGQRNEKLFFGSGTQLSVL.

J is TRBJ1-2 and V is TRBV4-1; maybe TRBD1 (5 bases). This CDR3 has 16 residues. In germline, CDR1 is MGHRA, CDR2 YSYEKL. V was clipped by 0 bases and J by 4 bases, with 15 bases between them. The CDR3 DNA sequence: TGCGCCAGCAGCCAAGAAGCTAGCGGGGCGGGCTATGGCTACACCTTC. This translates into CASSQEASGAGYGYTF.

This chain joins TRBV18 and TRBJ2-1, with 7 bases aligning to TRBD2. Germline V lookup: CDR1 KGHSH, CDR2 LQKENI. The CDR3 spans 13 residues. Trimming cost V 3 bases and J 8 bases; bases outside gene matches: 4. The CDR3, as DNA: TGTGCCAGCTCACCTGTGGCGGGGGATGAGCAGTTCTTC. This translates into CASSPVAGDEQFF. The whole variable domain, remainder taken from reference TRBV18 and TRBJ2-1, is NAGVMQNPRHLVRRRGQEARLRCSPMKGHSHVYWYRQLPEEGLKFMVYLQKENIIDESGMPKERFSAEFPKEGPSILRIQQVVRGDSAAYFCASSPVAGDEQFFGPGTRLTVL.

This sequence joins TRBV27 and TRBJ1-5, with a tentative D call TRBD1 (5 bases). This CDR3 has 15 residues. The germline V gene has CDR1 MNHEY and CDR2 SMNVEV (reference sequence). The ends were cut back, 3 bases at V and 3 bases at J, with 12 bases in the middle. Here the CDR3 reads CASSFLGLSNQPQHF. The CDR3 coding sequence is TGTGCCAGCAGTTTTCTGGGGCTCTCCAATCAGCCCCAGCATTTT.

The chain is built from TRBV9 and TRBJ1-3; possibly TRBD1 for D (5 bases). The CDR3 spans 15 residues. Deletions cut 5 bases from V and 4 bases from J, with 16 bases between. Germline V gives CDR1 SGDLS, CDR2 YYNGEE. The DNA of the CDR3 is TGTGCCAGCAGTGCATACGGGGGAGCCGGAAACACCATATATTTT. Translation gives CASSAYGGAGNTIYF.